Listed here are 21 T cell receptor beta chains from one sample, sequenced in a study. Each CDR3 protein gets one entry after TCRdb re-called the RT-PCR reads with MiXCR. The sample consists of about 680,000 distinct CDR3 sequences, 14% of them appearing once. The sample was memory CD4+ T cells from blood. The receptor source for this set is a female donor in good health, serving as a healthy control.

This clonotype was counted a few times. The chain is built from TRBV18 and TRBJ2-2; 9 bases line up with TRBD2. Per germline, CDR1 KGHSH and CDR2 LQKENI. Unmatched junction bases numbered 7, after V lost 3 bases and J lost 5 bases. The CDR3 is made up of 16 amino acids. Written as DNA, the CDR3 is TGTGCCAGCTCACCGCCAGCGGGAGGAGGGACCGGGGAGCTGTTTTTT. Amino acids: CASSPPAGGGTGELFF.

The V and J genes are TRBV7-3 and TRBJ2-1; possible D gene TRBD2, 5 bases. With 5 bases removed from V and 8 bases from J, the gap between germline ends came to 7 bases. The CDR3 extends over 11 amino acids. Germline CDR1 SGHTA, CDR2 FQGTGA. CDR3 nucleotide sequence: TGTGCCAGCAGCCAGAGGGATGAGCAGTTCTTC. It specifies CASSQRDEQFF.

There are many counts of this clonotype. The chain couples TRBV5-1 to TRBJ1-6; TRBD1 matches 7 bases. Germline lookup yields CDR1 SGHRS and CDR2 YFSETQ. V lost 2 bases, J lost 7 bases, and 9 bases stayed unmatched. CDR3 length: 16 residues. The CDR3 sequence is CASSFRTDRTNSPLHF. The CDR3 coding sequence is TGCGCCAGCAGCTTCCGGACGGACAGGACCAATTCACCCCTCCACTTT. Together with reference TRBV5-1 and TRBJ1-6, the CDR3 gives the full variable domain: KAGVTQTPRYLIKTRGQQVTLSCSPISGHRSVSWYQQTPGQGLQFLFEYFSETQRNKGNFPGRFSGRQFSNSRSEMNVSTLELGDSALYLCASSFRTDRTNSPLHFGNGTRLTVT.

The V and J genes are TRBV7-2 and TRBJ2-1; 7 nucleotides match TRBD2. Looked up from germline, CDR1 is SGHTA and CDR2 is FQGNSA. The ends lost 1 base at V and 14 bases at J; junction bases unmatched: 5. The CDR3 is 12 residues long. CDR3 protein: CTSSLELGGKFF. The CDR3 DNA reads TGTACCAGCAGCTTAGAGTTGGGGGGGAAGTTCTTC.

This clonotype has a single count. Written as DNA, the CDR3 is TGCGCCAGCAGCTGGGGACAGGGGCTACTCACCGGGGAGCTGTTTTTT. Encoded protein: CASSWGQGLLTGELFF. This chain connects TRBV5-1 to TRBJ2-2; 10 bases map to TRBD1. The CDR3 has 16 residues. Per germline, CDR1 SGHRS and CDR2 YFSETQ. Trimming at V came to 3 bases and at J to 4 bases, leaving 6 bases not matched to a gene. The full variable domain, rest sourced from reference TRBV5-1 and TRBJ2-2, is KAGVTQTPRYLIKTRGQQVTLSCSPISGHRSVSWYQQTPGQGLQFLFEYFSETQRNKGNFPGRFSGRQFSNSRSEMNVSTLELGDSALYLCASSWGQGLLTGELFFGEGSRLTVL.

Ten or more counts support this clonotype. The rearrangement joins TRBV4-1 to TRBJ2-7, with 14 bases aligning to TRBD2. CDR1 and CDR2 (germline): MGHRA, YSYEKL. J gave up 2 bases and V 4 bases, and 10 bases lay outside the gene matches. The CDR3 consists of 18 residues. The CDR3 sequence: CASSLKAGTSGSTYEQYF. As DNA, the CDR3 is TGCGCCAGCAGCCTTAAAGCGGGGACTAGCGGGAGTACCTACGAGCAGTACTTC.

This chain connects TRBV6-5 to TRBJ2-7; 8 bases are a match to TRBD2. J was trimmed by 2 bases and V by 6 bases; bases with no gene match: 12. The CDR3 covers 16 residues. Germline values: CDR1 MNHEY, CDR2 SVGAGI. The CDR3 coding sequence is TGTGCCAGCAGGGCGGGACGAGCGGGGGTCGCCTACGAGCAGTACTTC. This codes for CASRAGRAGVAYEQYF.

The chain recombines TRBV9 with TRBJ2-2; possible D gene TRBD2, 6 bases. The ends were cut back, 3 bases at V and 2 bases at J, with 11 bases in the middle. CDR3 length: 15 amino acids. CDR1 is SGDLS, CDR2 YYNGEE, per germline. The CDR3 bases are TGTGCCAGCAGCGCCGGGACTCTCAACACCGGGGAGCTGTTTTTT. The encoded protein is CASSAGTLNTGELFF.

The sample holds many counts of this clonotype. The V gene is TRBV20-1, the J gene TRBJ1-1; TRBD1 is a possible D gene (6 bases). The CDR3 length is 13 residues. V was cut by 3 bases and J by 6 bases, with 14 bases left in between. The germline gives CDR1 DFQATT, CDR2 SNEGSKA (reference sequence). This chain's CDR3 is CSASNRAVAEAFF. CDR3 DNA sequence: TGCAGTGCTAGTAACAGGGCTGTGGCTGAAGCTTTCTTT.

The chain has TRBV7-2 and TRBJ2-3; D possibly uses TRBD1 or TRBD2 (5 bases each). V was pared by 3 bases and J by 4 bases, with 8 bases between. The CDR3 runs 13 residues. Germline V gene sequence: CDR1 SGHTA, CDR2 FQGNSA. The CDR3 is CASSFLGADTQYF. CDR3 DNA: TGTGCCAGCAGCTTTTTGGGGGCAGATACGCAGTATTTT. The complete variable domain, with remaining parts taken from reference TRBV7-2 and TRBJ2-3, reads GAGVSQSPSNKVTEKGKDVELRCDPISGHTALYWYRQSLGQGLEFLIYFQGNSAPDKSGLPSDRFSAERTGGSVSTLTIQRTQQEDSAVYLCASSFLGADTQYFGPGTRLTVL.

The gene calls are TRBV5-6 and TRBJ1-2, with a possible D match to TRBD1 (6 bases). In germline, CDR1 is SGHDT, CDR2 YYEEEE. V lost 4 bases to trimming and J lost 6 bases, with 22 bases between them. The CDR3 has 16 residues. The CDR3 protein is CASSLEGEGTADGYTF. DNA of the CDR3: TGTGCCAGCAGCCTCGAGGGGGAGGGGACCGCTGATGGCTACACCTTC.

This chain uses TRBV28 with TRBJ2-1; TRBD1 or TRBD2 may be the D gene (6 bases each). Germline V gives CDR1 MDHEN, CDR2 SYDVKM. V lost 2 bases to trimming and J lost 1 base, with 21 bases between them. The CDR3 is 19 amino acids. CDR3 protein: CASSLTAGRGIRSYNEQFF. In DNA, the CDR3 is TGTGCCAGCAGTTTAACTGCGGGAAGGGGGATTCGTTCCTACAATGAGCAGTTCTTC.

This clonotype has just a few counts. CDR3 nucleotide sequence: TGTGCCAGCAGCTGGAGGGGACAGGAAGGCACTGAAGCTTTCTTT. This sequence encodes CASSWRGQEGTEAFF. The chain carries TRBV7-2 and TRBJ1-1; 8 bases are a match to TRBD1. This CDR3 region has 15 residues. Germline CDR1 is SGHTA and CDR2 is FQGNSA. V lost 4 bases and J lost 4; bases outside the gene matches: 8.

The V and J genes are TRBV5-1 and TRBJ1-3; D unresolved. The ends were cut back, 0 bases at V and 3 bases at J, with 7 bases in the middle. Germline V gives CDR1 SGHRS, CDR2 YFSETQ. This CDR3 contains 14 residues. CDR3 sequence (DNA): TGCGCCAGCAGCTTGGGGCAGAATGGAAACACCATATATTTT. Its translation: CASSLGQNGNTIYF.

The table lists this clonotype with a few counts. The junction departs from the called germline gene at one end, perhaps through a read error. The V gene is TRBV27, the J gene TRBJ1-2; tentative D call: TRBD1 (5 bases). Germline loops: CDR1 MNHEY, CDR2 SMNVEV (reference sequence). The CDR3 sequence is 12 residues long. CDR3 protein: CASSPQRQRPVF. The CDR3 nucleotides read TGTGCCAGCAGTCCGCAGCGACAGCGCCCAGTCTTC.

This clonotype was recorded many times. The gene calls are TRBV6-5 and TRBJ2-7; 8 bases map to TRBD1. The CDR3 covers 14 residues. V trimming: 2 bases; J trimming: 1 base; junction bases outside the gene matches: 1. Germline V gene data show CDR1 as MNHEY and CDR2 as SVGAGI. CDR3: CASSYDRGSYEQYF. CDR3 coding DNA: TGTGCCAGCAGTTACGACAGGGGTTCCTACGAGCAGTACTTC.

This clonotype was detected ten times or more. V gene TRBV7-3 combines with J gene TRBJ2-3, with 11 bases identical to TRBD2. Germline CDR1 reads SGHTA; CDR2 reads FQGTGA. V lost 5 bases, J lost 5 bases, and 12 bases stayed unmatched. The CDR3 has 17 amino acids. CDR3 amino acids: CASSPWASGRPGDTQYF. In nucleotides, the CDR3 is TGTGCCAGCAGCCCTTGGGCTAGCGGGAGGCCAGGAGATACGCAGTATTTT.

This rearrangement joins TRBV12-3 or TRBV12-4 to TRBJ2-7; the D is unclear. The CDR3 covers 12 residues. V shed 5 bases and J shed 4 bases, with 9 bases lying between them. CDR3 sequence: CASSEVEYEQYF. The CDR3 nucleotides read TGTGCCAGCAGTGAAGTGGAGTACGAGCAGTACTTC.

As concerns this clonotype: With a much larger clone just one base away, this may be a read error. This rearrangement joins TRBV6-5 to TRBJ2-7; D unresolved. The CDR3 sequence is 15 residues long. Deletions cut 0 bases from V and 3 bases from J, with 12 bases between. Germline loops: CDR1 MNHEY, CDR2 SVGAGI. This CDR3 is CASSYSIDMYYEQYF. CDR3 DNA: TGTGCCAGCAGTTACTCGATAGATATGTACTACGAGCAGTACTTC.

This chain links TRBV7-3 with TRBJ2-5; D gene uncertain. There are 14 residues in the CDR3. In germline, CDR1 is SGHTA, CDR2 FQGTGA. V was pared by 5 bases and J by 5 bases, with 15 bases between. The CDR3 protein is CASSPSAFGETQYF. The CDR3 DNA reads as TGTGCCAGCAGCCCGTCGGCCTTCGGGGAGACCCAGTACTTC.

The chain has TRBV11-1 and TRBJ2-5; 9 bases are shared with TRBD1. The CDR3 length is 16 residues. CDR1 is SGHAT and CDR2 is FQDESV in the germline V gene (reference sequence). Trimming at V came to 4 bases and at J to 5 bases, leaving 11 bases not matched to a gene. The DNA of the CDR3 is TGTGCCAGCAGCTCCCCTCTCGGACAGGGGCGGGAGACCCAGTACTTC. It encodes CASSSPLGQGRETQYF.